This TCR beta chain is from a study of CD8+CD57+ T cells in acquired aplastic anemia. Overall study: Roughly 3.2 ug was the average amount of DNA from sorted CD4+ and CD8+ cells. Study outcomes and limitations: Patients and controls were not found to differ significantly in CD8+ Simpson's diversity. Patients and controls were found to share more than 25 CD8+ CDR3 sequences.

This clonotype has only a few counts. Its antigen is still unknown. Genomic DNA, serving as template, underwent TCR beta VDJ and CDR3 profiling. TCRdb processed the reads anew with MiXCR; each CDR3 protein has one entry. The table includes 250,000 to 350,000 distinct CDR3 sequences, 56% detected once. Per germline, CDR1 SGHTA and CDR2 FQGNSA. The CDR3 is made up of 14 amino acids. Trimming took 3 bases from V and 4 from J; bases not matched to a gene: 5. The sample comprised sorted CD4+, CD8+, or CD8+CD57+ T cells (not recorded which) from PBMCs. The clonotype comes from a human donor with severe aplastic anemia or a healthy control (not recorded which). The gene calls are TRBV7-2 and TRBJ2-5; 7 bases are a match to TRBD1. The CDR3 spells CASSFTGARETQYF. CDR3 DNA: TGTGCCAGCAGCTTCACAGGGGCGAGAGAGACCCAGTACTTC.